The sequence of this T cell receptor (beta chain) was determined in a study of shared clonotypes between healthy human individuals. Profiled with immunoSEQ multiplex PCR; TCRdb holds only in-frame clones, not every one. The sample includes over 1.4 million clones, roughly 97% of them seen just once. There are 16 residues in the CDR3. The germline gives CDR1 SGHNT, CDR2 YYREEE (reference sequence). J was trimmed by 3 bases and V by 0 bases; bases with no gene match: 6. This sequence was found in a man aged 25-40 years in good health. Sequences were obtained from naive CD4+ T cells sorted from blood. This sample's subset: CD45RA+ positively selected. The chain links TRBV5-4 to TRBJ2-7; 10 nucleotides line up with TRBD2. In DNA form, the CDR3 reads TGTGCCAGCAGCTTGGGACGTAGCGGGAGGTTCTACGAGCAGTACTTC. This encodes CASSLGRSGRFYEQYF.